Listed below are T cell receptor beta chains from one sample, sequenced in a study of shared clonotypes between healthy human individuals. Produced via immunoSEQ multiplex PCR; TCRdb's table is partial and in-frame only. The sample lists approximately 320,000 clones, about 74% occurring once. The sequenced sample consisted of memory CD4+ T cells sorted from blood. These receptors were obtained from a man aged 25 to 45 in good health. Each CDR3 is given with its conserved first and last residue. D genes are given only for firm matches. Clone size is shown for a subset of rows, as once, few, many or a class of expanded clone.

clone size: .; V gene: TRBV28; J gene: TRBJ2-5; D gene: .; CDR3 length: 14; CDR3 protein: CASSLGGAQETQYF; CDR3 DNA: TGTGCCAGCAGTTTAGGTGGGGCTCAAGAGACCCAGTACTTC
clone size: .; V gene: TRBV30; J gene: TRBJ2-7; D gene: .; CDR3 length: 12; CDR3 protein: CAWSAQKNEQYF; CDR3 DNA: TGTGCCTGGAGTGCCCAGAAGAACGAGCAGTACTTC
clone size: .; V gene: TRBV7-8; J gene: TRBJ2-7; D gene: .; CDR3 length: 15; CDR3 protein: CASSLAPDFSYEQYF; CDR3 DNA: TGTGCCAGCAGCTTAGCGCCGGACTTCTCCTACGAGCAGTACTTC
clone size: .; V gene: TRBV10-3; J gene: TRBJ1-5; D gene: .; CDR3 length: 13; CDR3 protein: CATVDKTGQPQHF; CDR3 DNA: TGTGCCACCGTGGACAAAACGGGACAGCCCCAGCATTTT
clone size: .; V gene: TRBV7-7; J gene: TRBJ2-1; D gene: TRBD2; CDR3 length: 16; CDR3 protein: CASSFGLAGGSNEQFF; CDR3 DNA: TGTGCTAGCAGCTTCGGTCTAGCGGGAGGAAGTAATGAGCAGTTCTTC
clone size: .; V gene: TRBV9; J gene: TRBJ2-6; D gene: .; CDR3 length: 16; CDR3 protein: CASSAQGGSGANVLTF; CDR3 DNA: TGTGCCAGCAGCGCTCAGGGTGGGTCTGGGGCCAACGTCCTGACTTTC
clone size: .; V gene: TRBV18; J gene: TRBJ2-2; D gene: .; CDR3 length: 14; CDR3 protein: CASSLQLNTGELFF; CDR3 DNA: TGTGCCAGCTCACTTCAATTGAACACCGGGGAGCTGTTTTTT
clone size: .; V gene: TRBV25-1; J gene: TRBJ1-1; D gene: TRBD1; CDR3 length: 17; CDR3 protein: CASSEYRGGGGNTEAFF; CDR3 DNA: TGTGCCAGCAGTGAATATCGGGGTGGAGGGGGCAACACTGAAGCTTTCTTT
clone size: .; V gene: TRBV11-2; J gene: TRBJ2-3; D gene: TRBD2; CDR3 length: 16; CDR3 protein: CASSFAGGRARDTQYF; CDR3 DNA: TGTGCCAGCAGCTTCGCTGGCGGGAGGGCCAGGGATACGCAGTATTTT
clone size: .; V gene: TRBV27; J gene: TRBJ2-7; D gene: TRBD1; CDR3 length: 13; CDR3 protein: CASKTTGGREQYF; CDR3 DNA: TGTGCCAGCAAAACAACAGGGGGGCGAGAGCAGTACTTC
clone size: few; V gene: TRBV7-2; J gene: TRBJ2-1; D gene: TRBD2; CDR3 length: 17; CDR3 protein: CASSPTSGRPLRNEQFF; CDR3 DNA: TGTGCCAGCAGCCCGACTAGCGGGAGGCCCCTACGCAATGAGCAGTTCTTC
clone size: .; V gene: TRBV20-1; J gene: TRBJ2-7; D gene: .; CDR3 length: 11; CDR3 protein: CSASGRYEQYF; CDR3 DNA: TGCAGTGCTAGTGGAAGGTACGAGCAGTACTTC
clone size: .; V gene: TRBV28; J gene: TRBJ1-5; D gene: TRBD1; CDR3 length: 17; CDR3 protein: CASSTYGTGGTNQPQHF; CDR3 DNA: TGTGCCAGCAGTACCTACGGGACAGGGGGAACCAATCAGCCCCAGCATTTT
clone size: .; V gene: TRBV18; J gene: TRBJ2-3; D gene: .; CDR3 length: 16; CDR3 protein: CASSPRLGGVTDTQYF; CDR3 DNA: TGTGCCAGCTCACCACGGTTGGGGGGAGTTACAGATACGCAGTATTTT
clone size: few; V gene: TRBV30; J gene: TRBJ2-7; D gene: .; CDR3 length: 15; CDR3 protein: CAWSVRGLVSYEQYF; CDR3 DNA: TGTGCCTGGAGTGTACGAGGCCTTGTCTCCTACGAGCAGTACTTC
clone size: once; V gene: TRBV27; J gene: TRBJ2-1; D gene: TRBD2; CDR3 length: 17; CDR3 protein: CASSLYFMREGQNEQFF; CDR3 DNA: TGTGCCAGCAGTTTATATTTCATGCGGGAGGGCCAGAATGAGCAGTTCTTC
clone size: .; V gene: TRBV7-2; J gene: TRBJ2-3; D gene: .; CDR3 length: 13; CDR3 protein: CASSLSRTDTQYF; CDR3 DNA: TGTGCCAGCAGCTTATCTCGGACAGATACGCAGTATTTT
clone size: .; V gene: TRBV12-5; J gene: TRBJ2-3; D gene: .; CDR3 length: 15; CDR3 protein: CASGLVGSPGDTQYF; CDR3 DNA: TGTGCTAGTGGTTTGGTAGGGTCTCCTGGAGATACGCAGTATTTT
clone size: .; V gene: TRBV19; J gene: TRBJ2-1; D gene: TRBD2; CDR3 length: 18; CDR3 protein: CASSDNRFTSGSENEQFF; CDR3 DNA: TGTGCCAGTAGCGATAATAGGTTTACTAGCGGGAGCGAGAATGAGCAGTTCTTC
clone size: .; V gene: TRBV14; J gene: TRBJ2-1; D gene: TRBD2; CDR3 length: 16; CDR3 protein: CASSQREVPAYNEQFF; CDR3 DNA: TGTGCCAGCAGCCAGCGGGAGGTTCCAGCCTACAATGAGCAGTTCTTC
clone size: .; V gene: TRBV2; J gene: TRBJ2-3; D gene: .; CDR3 length: 16; CDR3 protein: CASREGTVWNTDTQYF; CDR3 DNA: TGTGCCAGCAGGGAAGGGACGGTGTGGAACACAGATACGCAGTATTTT
clone size: .; V gene: TRBV11-2; J gene: TRBJ2-1; D gene: TRBD2; CDR3 length: 17; CDR3 protein: CASSFGVGTSGSHEQFF; CDR3 DNA: TGTGCCAGCAGCTTCGGCGTAGGGACTAGCGGGAGTCATGAGCAGTTCTTC
clone size: .; V gene: TRBV6-5; J gene: TRBJ1-1; D gene: .; CDR3 length: 14; CDR3 protein: CASSQQRFATEAFF; CDR3 DNA: TGTGCCAGCAGCCAGCAGCGGTTCGCCACTGAAGCTTTCTTT
clone size: .; V gene: TRBV28; J gene: TRBJ2-3; D gene: .; CDR3 length: 15; CDR3 protein: CASGGTTLSTDTQYF; CDR3 DNA: TGTGCCAGCGGGGGGACAACCCTAAGCACAGATACGCAGTATTTT
clone size: .; V gene: TRBV5-3; J gene: TRBJ1-4; D gene: .; CDR3 length: 10; CDR3 protein: CARSREKLFF; CDR3 DNA: TGTGCCAGAAGCAGGGAAAAACTGTTTTTT
clone size: .; V gene: TRBV5-1; J gene: TRBJ2-7; D gene: .; CDR3 length: 14; CDR3 protein: CASSRFPASDEQYF; CDR3 DNA: TGCGCCAGCAGCAGGTTTCCAGCTTCAGACGAGCAGTACTTC
clone size: .; V gene: TRBV6-1; J gene: TRBJ2-7; D gene: .; CDR3 length: 12; CDR3 protein: CASSQASYEQYF; CDR3 DNA: TGTGCCAGCAGTCAGGCCTCCTACGAGCAGTACTTC
clone size: .; V gene: TRBV10-3; J gene: TRBJ2-3; D gene: .; CDR3 length: 11; CDR3 protein: CAISTTDTQYF; CDR3 DNA: TGTGCCATCAGTACCACAGATACGCAGTATTTT
clone size: .; V gene: TRBV4-3; J gene: TRBJ2-2; D gene: .; CDR3 length: 14; CDR3 protein: CASSKSPRTGELFF; CDR3 DNA: TGCGCCAGCAGCAAAAGTCCCCGCACCGGGGAGCTGTTTTTT
clone size: .; V gene: TRBV7-2; J gene: TRBJ2-3; D gene: .; CDR3 length: 16; CDR3 protein: CASSLARTASTDTQYF; CDR3 DNA: TGTGCCAGCAGCTTAGCCCGGACAGCGAGCACAGATACGCAGTATTTT
clone size: .; V gene: TRBV28; J gene: TRBJ1-5; D gene: .; CDR3 length: 13; CDR3 protein: CASRLGMVQPQHF; CDR3 DNA: TGTGCCAGCAGATTGGGGATGGTTCAGCCCCAGCATTTT
clone size: .; V gene: TRBV2; J gene: TRBJ2-3; D gene: .; CDR3 length: 15; CDR3 protein: CATPPGGSSTDTQYF; CDR3 DNA: TGTGCCACCCCGCCGGGCGGGTCTAGCACAGATACGCAGTATTTT
clone size: .; V gene: TRBV6-1; J gene: TRBJ2-4; D gene: TRBD2; CDR3 length: 14; CDR3 protein: CASSRGEGKNIQYF; CDR3 DNA: TGTGCCAGCAGCCGGGGGGAGGGTAAAAACATTCAGTACTTC
clone size: many; V gene: TRBV7-8; J gene: TRBJ2-5; D gene: TRBD1; CDR3 length: 16; CDR3 protein: CASSLATGGAGETQYF; CDR3 DNA: TGTGCCAGCAGCTTAGCAACAGGGGGCGCGGGGGAGACCCAGTACTTC
clone size: .; V gene: TRBV30; J gene: TRBJ1-3; D gene: TRBD1; CDR3 length: 14; CDR3 protein: CAWRSGGDGYTIYF; CDR3 DNA: TGTGCCTGGAGGTCAGGGGGCGACGGTTACACCATATATTTT